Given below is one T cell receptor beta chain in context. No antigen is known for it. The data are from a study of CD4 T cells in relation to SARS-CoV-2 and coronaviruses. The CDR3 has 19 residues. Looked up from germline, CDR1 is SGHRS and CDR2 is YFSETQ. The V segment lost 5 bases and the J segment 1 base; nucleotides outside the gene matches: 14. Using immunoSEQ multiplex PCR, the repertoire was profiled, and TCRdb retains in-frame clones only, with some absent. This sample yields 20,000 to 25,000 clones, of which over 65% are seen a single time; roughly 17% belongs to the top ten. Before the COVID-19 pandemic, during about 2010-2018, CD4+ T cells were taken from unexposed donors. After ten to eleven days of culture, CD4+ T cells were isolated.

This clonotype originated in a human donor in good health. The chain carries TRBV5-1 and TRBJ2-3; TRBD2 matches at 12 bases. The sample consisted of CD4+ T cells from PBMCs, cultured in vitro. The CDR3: CASRTKLAGGPSGTDTQYF. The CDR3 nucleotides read TGCGCCAGCAGAACCAAACTAGCGGGAGGTCCCTCTGGCACAGATACGCAGTATTTT. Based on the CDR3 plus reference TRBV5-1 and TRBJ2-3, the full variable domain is KAGVTQTPRYLIKTRGQQVTLSCSPISGHRSVSWYQQTPGQGLQFLFEYFSETQRNKGNFPGRFSGRQFSNSRSEMNVSTLELGDSALYLCASRTKLAGGPSGTDTQYFGPGTRLTVL.